The clone carrying this TCR beta chain has just one count. The sample comes from a study of blood T cell repertoires in COVID-19. The germline CDR1 and CDR2 sequences are SGDLS and YYNGEE. This CDR3 has 15 amino acids. V lost 2 bases, J lost 4 bases, and 12 bases lay in between. TCRdb keeps only in-frame clones here, not all; method: immunoSEQ multiplex PCR. The repertoire consists of about 89,000 clones, with roughly 70% occurring once and the leading ten covering approximately 15%. The TCR originated in a woman of 80 years or more with acute or convalescent COVID-19. What was sequenced was peripheral blood. The J gene is TRBJ2-2, the V gene TRBV9; D is perhaps TRBD2 (6 bases). The DNA for the CDR3 is TGTGCCAGCAGCGTTGGAGGGCGTAGCACCGGGGAGCTGTTTTTT. It is translated as CASSVGGRSTGELFF.